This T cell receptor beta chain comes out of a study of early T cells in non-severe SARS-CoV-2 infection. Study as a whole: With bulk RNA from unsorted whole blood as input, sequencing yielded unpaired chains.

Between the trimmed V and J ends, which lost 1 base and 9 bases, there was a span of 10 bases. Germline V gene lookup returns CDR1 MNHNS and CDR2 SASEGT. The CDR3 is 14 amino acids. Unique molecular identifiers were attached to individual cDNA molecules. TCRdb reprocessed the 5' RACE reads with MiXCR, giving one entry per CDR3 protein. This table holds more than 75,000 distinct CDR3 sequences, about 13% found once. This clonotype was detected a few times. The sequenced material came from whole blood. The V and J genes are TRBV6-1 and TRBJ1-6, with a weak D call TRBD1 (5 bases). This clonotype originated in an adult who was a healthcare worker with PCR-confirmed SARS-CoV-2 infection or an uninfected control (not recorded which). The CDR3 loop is CASSEGQGGSPLHF. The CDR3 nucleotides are TGTGCCAGCAGTGAAGGCCAGGGTGGTTCACCCCTCCACTTT.